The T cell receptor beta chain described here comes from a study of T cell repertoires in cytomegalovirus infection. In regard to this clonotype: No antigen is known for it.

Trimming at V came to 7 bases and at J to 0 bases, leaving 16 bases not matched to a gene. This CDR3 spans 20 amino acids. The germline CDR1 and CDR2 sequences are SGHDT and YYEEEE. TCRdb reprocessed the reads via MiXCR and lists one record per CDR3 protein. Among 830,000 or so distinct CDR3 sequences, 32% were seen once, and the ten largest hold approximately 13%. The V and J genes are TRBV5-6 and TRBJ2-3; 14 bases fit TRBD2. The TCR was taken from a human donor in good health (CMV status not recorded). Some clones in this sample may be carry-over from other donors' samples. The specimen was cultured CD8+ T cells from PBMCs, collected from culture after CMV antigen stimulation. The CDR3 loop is CASGGGLLTSGGASTDTQYF. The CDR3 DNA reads TGTGCCAGCGGAGGAGGGTTACTGACTAGCGGGGGGGCTAGCACAGATACGCAGTATTTT.